Listed below are T cell receptor beta chains from one sample, sequenced in a study of blood T cells in healthy people across ages. Each CDR3 protein is one row after TCRdb ran MiXCR on the 5' RACE reads. The sample includes approximately 800,000 distinct CDR3 sequences, under 30% of them seen just once. These sequences were also reported in another study, on T cells of mothers and their children.

The sequencing input was blood. The receptors come from a boy between 5 and 17 years old in good health. CDR3s include the opening cysteine and the closing phenylalanine or tryptophan. D genes are given only for firm matches. Not every row has a clone size; where given, it reads once, few, many or a size class.

v_gene: TRBV28; j_gene: TRBJ2-1; d_gene: -; abundance: few; len: 14; CDR3aa: CASSYRDVVNEQFF; CDR3nt: TGTGCCAGCAGCTATCGGGACGTTGTCAATGAGCAGTTCTTC
v_gene: TRBV12-3/TRBV12-4; j_gene: TRBJ1-1; d_gene: -; abundance: few; len: 17; CDR3aa: CASRTWQGGKGNTEAFF; CDR3nt: TGTGCCAGCCGAACCTGGCAGGGCGGTAAGGGGAACACTGAAGCTTTCTTT
v_gene: TRBV7-9; j_gene: TRBJ2-4; d_gene: -; abundance: -; len: 16; CDR3aa: CASSLARRGEGRIQYF; CDR3nt: TGTGCCAGCAGCTTAGCGCGGAGGGGGGAAGGTCGCATTCAGTACTTC
v_gene: TRBV4-1; j_gene: TRBJ1-2; d_gene: -; abundance: -; len: 14; CDR3aa: CASSPQASNYGYTF; CDR3nt: TGCGCCAGCAGCCCACAGGCCTCTAACTATGGCTACACCTTC
v_gene: TRBV11-2; j_gene: TRBJ2-3; d_gene: -; abundance: -; len: 13; CDR3aa: CASLRGSTDTQYF; CDR3nt: TGTGCCAGCCTCCGGGGGAGCACAGATACGCAGTATTTT
v_gene: TRBV11-2; j_gene: TRBJ1-1; d_gene: -; abundance: -; len: 14; CDR3aa: CASSLGTDNTEAFF; CDR3nt: TGTGCCAGCAGCTTAGGGACAGATAACACTGAAGCTTTCTTT
v_gene: TRBV21-1; j_gene: TRBJ2-1; d_gene: -; abundance: few; len: 15; CDR3aa: CASSKSRAAYNEQFF; CDR3nt: TGTGCCAGCAGCAAATCCCGAGCGGCCTACAATGAGCAGTTCTTC
v_gene: TRBV12-3/TRBV12-4; j_gene: TRBJ2-1; d_gene: TRBD2; abundance: -; len: 15; CDR3aa: CASSLTSGGSNEQFF; CDR3nt: TGTGCCAGCAGTTTGACTAGCGGGGGGTCCAATGAGCAGTTCTTC
v_gene: TRBV4-3; j_gene: TRBJ1-1; d_gene: -; abundance: -; len: 15; CDR3aa: CASSQVSEMNTEAFF; CDR3nt: TGCGCCAGCAGCCAAGTATCGGAGATGAACACTGAAGCTTTCTTT
v_gene: TRBV7-6; j_gene: TRBJ2-2; d_gene: -; abundance: few; len: 14; CDR3aa: CASSPTANTGGLFF; CDR3nt: TGTGCCAGCAGCCCGACAGCTAACACCGGGGGGCTGTTTTTT
v_gene: TRBV6-2/TRBV6-3; j_gene: TRBJ2-7; d_gene: -; abundance: few; len: 13; CDR3aa: CASSYSAQGEQYF; CDR3nt: TGTGCCAGCAGTTACTCGGCCCAGGGCGAGCAGTACTTC
v_gene: TRBV29-1; j_gene: TRBJ1-2; d_gene: -; abundance: few; len: 11; CDR3aa: CSVSRTAGYTF; CDR3nt: TGCAGCGTTTCTAGGACCGCAGGCTACACCTTC
v_gene: TRBV7-2; j_gene: TRBJ2-3; d_gene: TRBD2; abundance: -; len: 15; CDR3aa: CASSLLAGLTDTQYF; CDR3nt: TGTGCCAGCAGCTTACTAGCGGGGCTCACAGATACGCAGTATTTT
v_gene: TRBV20-1; j_gene: TRBJ1-4; d_gene: -; abundance: -; len: 12; CDR3aa: CSARDSGEKLFF; CDR3nt: TGCAGTGCTAGAGATAGCGGTGAAAAACTGTTTTTT
v_gene: TRBV18; j_gene: TRBJ2-6; d_gene: -; abundance: -; len: 15; CDR3aa: CASSPVGAGANVLTF; CDR3nt: TGTGCCAGCTCACCAGTAGGGGCTGGGGCCAACGTCCTGACTTTC
v_gene: TRBV28; j_gene: TRBJ2-1; d_gene: -; abundance: -; len: 14; CDR3aa: CASSSRTKHNEQFF; CDR3nt: TGTGCCAGCAGTTCGCGGACTAAACACAATGAGCAGTTCTTC